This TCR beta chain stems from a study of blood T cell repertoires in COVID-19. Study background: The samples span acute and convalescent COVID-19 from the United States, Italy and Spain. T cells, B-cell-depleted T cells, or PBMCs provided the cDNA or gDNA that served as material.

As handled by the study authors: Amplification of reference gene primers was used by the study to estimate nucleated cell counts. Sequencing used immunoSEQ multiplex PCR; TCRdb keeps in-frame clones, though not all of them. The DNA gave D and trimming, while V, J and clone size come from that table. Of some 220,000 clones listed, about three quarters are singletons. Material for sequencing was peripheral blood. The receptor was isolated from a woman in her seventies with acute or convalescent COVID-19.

The CDR3 nucleotides are TGTGCCAGCAGCCAAGATACTATCTCCTACAATGAGCAGTTCTTC. The encoded protein is CASSQDTISYNEQFF. The chain combines TRBV3-1 (or the pseudogene TRBV3-2) with TRBJ2-1; D is uncertain. CDR3 length: 15 residues. The V gene lost 0 bases and the J gene lost 0 bases, with 6 bases spanning the gap. Per germline, CDR1 LGHDT and CDR2 YNNKEL (reference sequence).